The sequence of this T cell receptor beta chain was determined in a study of blood T cell repertoires in COVID-19. Study as a whole: The United States, Italy and Spain provided the acute and convalescent COVID-19 samples. From T cells, B-cell-depleted T cells, or PBMCs came the material, which was cDNA or gDNA.

V was clipped by 4 bases and J by 7 bases; unmatched bases: 4. CDR3 length: 15 residues. Per the germline V gene, CDR1 is KGHDR and CDR2 is SFDVKD. In the study's own analysis: Estimation of nucleated cell counts relied on the amplification of reference gene primers. Produced via immunoSEQ multiplex PCR; TCRdb's table is partial and in-frame only. The D gene and trimming were derived from the DNA, and the V and J assignments and clone size from that table. The table lists 340,000 or so clones, around 83% of them singletons. This TCR was recovered from a young man with active or convalescent COVID-19. Sequencing was performed on peripheral blood. The V and J genes are TRBV24-1 and TRBJ1-4; TRBD1 aligns across 11 bases. The CDR3, as DNA: TGTGCCACCAGTGAATCCGGGACAGGGGGTGAAAAACTGTTTTTT. It is translated as CATSESGTGGEKLFF.